This is a list of T cell receptor beta chains from one sample in a study of monozygotic twins with cystic fibrosis. Generated by immunoSEQ multiplex PCR, the TCRdb table keeps only in-frame clones and is missing some. There are roughly 11,000 clones in the sample; around 95% occur only once, and over 0.65% lies in the top ten. Material: blood. The origin of the receptors is a boy younger than 18 with cystic fibrosis. Both conserved end residues are part of each CDR3. The D gene is left open where the match is weak. The listing skips clone size in some rows; elsewhere it reads once, few, many or a size class.

j_call | d_call | v_call | clone_size | cdr3_nt | cdr3_aa
TRBJ2-1 | - | TRBV28 | - | TGTGCCAGCAAGGGACGCGTACCTTACAATGAGCAGTTCTTC | CASKGRVPYNEQFF
TRBJ2-5 | - | TRBV4-3 | - | TGCGCCAGCAGCCTGTCCGGGACTTCCCAAGAGACCCAGTACTTC | CASSLSGTSQETQYF
TRBJ1-3 | - | TRBV14 | - | TGTGCCAGCAGCCCTTCCAACTCTGGAAACACCATATATTTT | CASSPSNSGNTIYF
TRBJ2-3 | - | TRBV5-1 | - | TGCGCCAGCAGCTTTGTTGCGCGGTACCTCACAGATACGCAGTATTTT | CASSFVARYLTDTQYF
TRBJ1-2 | - | TRBV5-6 | - | TGTGCCAGCAGCTTGGGACAAAATAACTATGGCTACACCTTC | CASSLGQNNYGYTF
TRBJ1-2 | - | TRBV5-6 | - | TGTGCCAGCAGCTTGGCCCCGGGAGCCACCCAAGGCTACACCTTC | CASSLAPGATQGYTF
TRBJ2-3 | - | TRBV5-1 | - | TGCGCCAGCAGCTTGGAGGGGGGCACAGATACGCAGTATTTT | CASSLEGGTDTQYF
TRBJ1-4 | - | TRBV4-3 | - | TGCGCCAGCAGCCCGATTCAAACAGGGAAAGGGGAAAAACTGTTTTTT | CASSPIQTGKGEKLFF
TRBJ1-2 | - | TRBV2 | - | TGTGCCAGCACGATCGCTGCGTATGGCTACACCTTC | CASTIAAYGYTF
TRBJ1-2 | - | TRBV6-5 | - | TGTGCCAGCAGTTACGGGCAGGGAAGCTATGGCTACACCTTC | CASSYGQGSYGYTF
TRBJ1-1 | - | TRBV30 | - | TGTGCCTGGAGTGTTTTTATCGACACTGAAGCTTTCTTT | CAWSVFIDTEAFF
TRBJ1-1 | - | TRBV30 | once | TGTGCCTGGAATCGGGCGGCTGAAGCTTTCTTT | CAWNRAAEAFF
TRBJ1-5 | - | TRBV6-4 | - | TGTGCCAGCAGCCAGGGAGATCTTCAGCCCCAGCATTTT | CASSQGDLQPQHF
TRBJ1-1 | - | TRBV7-9 | - | TGTGCCAGCAGCTTAGGGGCCCTCAACCTTATGAAAATGAACACTGAAGCTTTCTTT | CASSLGALNLMKMNTEAFF
TRBJ1-4 | - | TRBV7-9 | - | TGTGCCAGCAGCCGAAATACCAATCCTGGAAATGAAAAACTGTTTTTT | CASSRNTNPGNEKLFF
TRBJ1-5 | - | TRBV2 | - | TGTGCCAGCAGTACCCGGGACTATTATAGCAATCAGCCCCAGCATTTT | CASSTRDYYSNQPQHF
TRBJ2-1 | - | TRBV2 | - | TGTGCCAGCAGTGATGTGAGGCGGGTGGGGTACAATGAGCAGTTCTTC | CASSDVRRVGYNEQFF
TRBJ2-7 | - | TRBV11-2 | - | TGTGCCAGCCTCCGGGACATCTCCTACGAGCAGTACTTC | CASLRDISYEQYF
TRBJ2-2 | TRBD2 | TRBV5-1 | - | TGCGCCAGCAGCTGGACTAGCGGGGGGGCTAGGGAGCTGTTTTTT | CASSWTSGGARELFF
TRBJ1-2 | - | TRBV5-5 | - | TGTGCCAGCGCACCATGGTGGGGGCAGGGGAGTACCTATGGCTACACCTTC | CASAPWWGQGSTYGYTF
TRBJ2-1 | - | TRBV5-5 | once | TGTGCCAGCAGCTCATGGGGTGGCAATGAGCAGTTCTTC | CASSSWGGNEQFF
TRBJ2-4 | - | TRBV9 | - | TGTGCCAGCAGCCCACCGAACAACATTCAGTACTTC | CASSPPNNIQYF
TRBJ2-7 | - | TRBV6-5 | - | TGTGCCTCGACCGGGACGGGGCGCGAGCAGTACTTC | CASTGTGREQYF
TRBJ1-4 | - | TRBV6-1 | - | TGTGCCAGCAGCCAACCCGGGGAAGAAAAACTGTTTTTT | CASSQPGEEKLFF
TRBJ2-7 | - | TRBV30 | - | TGTGCCTGGAGTAAGAACTACGAGCAGTACTTC | CAWSKNYEQYF
TRBJ1-3 | - | TRBV20-1 | - | TGCAGTGCTAGAAGCCAAGACACCATATATTTT | CSARSQDTIYF
TRBJ2-7 | - | TRBV6-6 | - | TGTGCCAGCAGTGGACAGTCACGGCGCGAGCAGTACTTC | CASSGQSRREQYF
TRBJ2-7 | - | TRBV29-1 | - | TGCAGCGTTCGGGACCGCACCTCCTACGAGCAGTACTTC | CSVRDRTSYEQYF
TRBJ2-1 | - | TRBV7-9 | - | TGTGCCAGCCGGATGCCAGCGCCCTACAATGAGCAGTTCTTC | CASRMPAPYNEQFF
TRBJ1-3 | - | TRBV9 | - | TGTGCCAGTGACACAAGGACGGGCTCTGGAAACACCATATATTTT | CASDTRTGSGNTIYF
TRBJ2-1 | TRBD2 | TRBV7-9 | - | TGTGCCAGCAGCTTAGCAGAGGCCGCGGGAGTAATCTACAATGAGCAGTTCTTC | CASSLAEAAGVIYNEQFF
TRBJ1-5 | TRBD1 | TRBV27 | once | TGTGCCAGCAGTTTATCGAAACAGGGGGCTCAGCCCCAGCATTTT | CASSLSKQGAQPQHF
TRBJ1-2 | - | TRBV19 | - | TGTGCCAGTGCCGGACCGGTGGACTATGGCTACACCTTC | CASAGPVDYGYTF
TRBJ2-3 | TRBD2 | TRBV6-4 | - | TGTGCCAGCAGCGGTAGCGGGAGTCCCACAGATACGCAGTATTTT | CASSGSGSPTDTQYF
TRBJ2-5 | - | TRBV9 | - | TGTGCCAGCAGCTCAACCTCTCGTATCTTCAAGGCCCAGTACTTC | CASSSTSRIFKAQYF
TRBJ1-4 | - | TRBV28 | - | TGTGCCAGCAGGGCAGGCGGGCGAAAACTGTTTTTT | CASRAGGRKLFF
TRBJ2-5 | TRBD1 | TRBV11-3 | - | TGTGCCAGCAGCTCTAGGGGGCTGGGTAGAGAGACCCAGTACTTC | CASSSRGLGRETQYF
TRBJ1-4 | - | TRBV27 | - | TGTGCCAGCAGACAATTCGTGGGAGACGAAAAACTGTTTTTT | CASRQFVGDEKLFF
TRBJ1-5 | - | TRBV15 | - | TGTGCCACCAGCAGACCGCAGGGGTCCCGTGGTGGGGGCGGGTTGAATAGCAATCAGCCCCAGCATTTT | CATSRPQGSRGGGGLNSNQPQHF
TRBJ2-1 | - | TRBV30 | - | TGTGCCTGGAGTGATCAAAATGAGCAGTTCTTC | CAWSDQNEQFF
TRBJ2-1 | - | TRBV7-9 | - | TGTGCCAGCAGCCCTACGTACAATGAGCAGTTCTTC | CASSPTYNEQFF
TRBJ2-7 | TRBD1 | TRBV19 | - | TGTGCCAGTTCACAACCCGGGACAGCATCCTACGAGCAGTACTTC | CASSQPGTASYEQYF
TRBJ1-1 | - | TRBV7-9 | - | TGTGCCACCCACATTCAGGGGAACACTGAAGCTTTCTTT | CATHIQGNTEAFF
TRBJ2-2 | - | TRBV7-2 | once | TGTGCCAGCAGCTTGAGTGTGACCTCCGGGGAGCTGTTTTTT | CASSLSVTSGELFF
TRBJ1-5 | TRBD1 | TRBV15 | - | TGTGCCACCAGCGCGACGGGACAGGCGTATAGCAATCAGCCCCAGCATTTT | CATSATGQAYSNQPQHF
TRBJ1-5 | - | TRBV6-5 | - | TGTGCCAGCAGTCAAACTTACGGAGGGAATCAGCCCCAGCATTTT | CASSQTYGGNQPQHF
TRBJ1-1 | - | TRBV6-1 | - | TGTGCCAGCAGTGATAGGAGGAACACTGAAGCTTTCTTT | CASSDRRNTEAFF
TRBJ2-5 | - | TRBV4-2 | - | TGTGCCAGCAGCCAAGACCTTCGCTGGGAAGAGACCCAGTACTTC | CASSQDLRWEETQYF